Below, 30 T cell receptor beta chains from the same sample are listed, as sequenced in a study of blood T cell repertoires in COVID-19 (dated by TCRdb to about 2020). Libraries came from the immunoSEQ multiplex PCR assay. The source is immuneACCESS, and TCRdb retained only in-frame sequences with V and J called. Part of the clones is not carried over; for the studies checked, unresolved V genes explain less than half of this, and the remainder is unexplained. Present in this sample are about 160,000 clones, more than 90% of which were seen just once. The ten biggest clones cover 15% to 20% of the sample. Sequenced sample: peripheral blood. The source of these receptors is a man in his fifties or sixties with active or convalescent COVID-19.

The chain has TRBV3-1 (or the pseudogene TRBV3-2) and TRBJ2-3; the D gene is possibly TRBD2 (6 bases). Trimming took 1 base from V and 1 from J, leaving 12 bases between them. The CDR3 is 16 residues long. In germline, CDR1 is LGHDT, CDR2 YNNKEL (reference sequence). The CDR3 region has the DNA TGTGCCAGCAGCCAAGTTCGACTAGTGGGCACAGATACGCAGTATTTT. This encodes CASSQVRLVGTDTQYF.

This clone was detected a few times. The chain joins TRBV9 to TRBJ1-2; 9 bases line up with TRBD1. The CDR3 consists of 15 residues. Trimming removed 2 bases from V and 3 bases from J; junction bases left unmatched: 5. Per the germline V gene, CDR1 is SGDLS and CDR2 is YYNGEE. The CDR3 DNA reads TGTGCCAGCAGCGTCAAAACAGGGGGCCACTATGGCTACACCTTC. Translating it yields CASSVKTGGHYGYTF.

The CDR3 DNA is TGCGCCAGCAGCTTGGCCAGGAGGCTAGCGGGTATGCAAGAGACCCAGTACTTC. As protein: CASSLARRLAGMQETQYF. The V call is TRBV5-1, the J call TRBJ2-5, with 8 bases fitting TRBD2. The V and J ends lost 0 bases and 2 bases, in that order; junction bases with no gene match: 12. Germline V CDR1 and CDR2: SGHRS, YFSETQ. The length of the CDR3 is 18 residues.

This chain uses TRBV6-5 with TRBJ2-7, with 13 nucleotides matching TRBD2. The trim removed 6 bases at V and 6 bases at J, leaving 8 bases unmatched. The CDR3 is 15 amino acids. In germline, CDR1 is MNHEY, CDR2 SVGAGI. Here the CDR3 DNA reads TGTGCCAGCAGCCCCGGACTAGCGGGAGATTGCGAGCAGTACTTC. It yields the protein CASSPGLAGDCEQYF.

This chain joins TRBV6-5 and TRBJ1-1; D unresolved. This CDR3 spans 13 amino acids. Trimming stripped 7 bases from V and 4 bases from J, with 13 bases between. CDR1 MNHEY and CDR2 SVGAGI come from the germline V gene. The CDR3 DNA sequence: TGTGCCAGCAAGAGTGAGGTGACCACTGAAGCTTTCTTT. Protein product: CASKSEVTTEAFF.

The CDR3 DNA reads TGTGCCAGCAGTTACACCCCACAGATTTCTACCGGGGAGCTGTTTTTT. Translated, it gives CASSYTPQISTGELFF. The chain is built from TRBV6-2 or TRBV6-3 and TRBJ2-2; the D is unclear. V was clipped by 2 bases and J by 5 bases, with 15 bases between them. CDR3 length equals 16 residues. The V gene's germline CDR1 is MNHEY and CDR2 SVGEGT.

J is TRBJ2-3 and V is TRBV12-5; D is ambiguous. The length of the CDR3 is 17 residues. Germline V gene sequence: CDR1 LGHNT, CDR2 FRNRAP. The germline V and J ends were trimmed by 4 bases and 2 bases, with 19 bases remaining between them. CDR3 DNA: TGTGCTAGTGGTTACACCCCCGGGTTGGTTTACACAGATACGCAGTATTTT. Protein product: CASGYTPGLVYTDTQYF. Supplemented by reference TRBV12-5 and TRBJ2-3, the full variable domain reads DARVTQTPRHKVTEMGQEVTMRCQPILGHNTVFWYRQTMMQGLELLAYFRNRAPLDDSGMPKDRFSAEMPDATLATLKIQPSEPRDSAVYFCASGYTPGLVYTDTQYFGPGTRLTVL.

Worth noting for this clone: This may stem from a read error, because a much larger clone lies one nucleotide away. The V call is TRBV6-1, the J call TRBJ1-1, with D unclear. V was shortened by 3 bases and J by 1 base, with 3 bases between the two germline ends. This CDR3 spans 12 amino acids. Per the germline V gene, CDR1 is MNHNS and CDR2 is SASEGT. CDR3 bases: TGTGCCAGCAGTGACAGGAACACTGAAGCTTTCTTT. This translates into CASSDRNTEAFF.

V usage is TRBV5-1 and J usage is TRBJ2-7, with 8 bases fitting TRBD2. The V gene end was trimmed by 8 bases and the J gene end by 1 base; junction bases not matched to a gene: 11. Germline CDR1 reads SGHRS; CDR2 reads YFSETQ. The CDR3 is made up of 15 amino acids. In nucleotides, the CDR3 is TGCGCCAGTCGGGCCATAGCGGGGCCATCCTACGAGCAGTACTTC. Amino acid sequence: CASRAIAGPSYEQYF.

The chain couples TRBV9 to TRBJ2-2, with 9 bases fitting TRBD1. Germline CDR1 reads SGDLS; CDR2 reads YYNGEE. Trimming at V came to 4 bases and at J to 7 bases, leaving 11 bases not matched to a gene. CDR3 size: 16 residues. In DNA, the CDR3 is TGTGCCAGCAGCAGGGGGACAGGGCCCGGCTTCGGGGAGCTGTTTTTT. Amino acid sequence: CASSRGTGPGFGELFF.

J is TRBJ2-7 and V is TRBV10-3; 10 nucleotides agree with TRBD1. Germline V gene sequence: CDR1 ENHRY, CDR2 SYGVKD. The CDR3 length is 13 residues. The junction had 6 bases not matched to a gene; V was cut back by 6 bases and J by 7 bases. The CDR3 protein is CAIRGQGREEQYF. In nucleotides, the CDR3 is TGTGCCATCAGGGGACAGGGGCGAGAAGAGCAGTACTTC.

This clone was recorded once. The J gene is TRBJ1-4, the V gene TRBV6-5; 8 nucleotides match TRBD1. The CDR3 consists of 14 residues. After removal of 6 bases from V and 7 bases from J, the junction contained 7 bases not matched to a gene. Germline loops: CDR1 MNHEY, CDR2 SVGAGI. DNA of the CDR3: TGTGCCAGCAGATTGGACAGGGCAGCTGAAAAACTGTTTTTT. This encodes CASRLDRAAEKLFF.

The chain is built from TRBV7-2 and TRBJ1-4; D gene uncertain. The germline V and J ends were trimmed by 1 base and 8 bases, with 11 bases remaining between them. CDR3 length: 14 amino acids. Per germline, CDR1 SGHTA and CDR2 FQGNSA. CDR3 DNA: TGTGCCAGCAGCTTAGGGGCAGGAAACGAAAAACTGTTTTTT. This translates into CASSLGAGNEKLFF.

As concerns this clone: The same CDR3 arises from other DNA sequences in this sample as well. The genes are TRBV18 and TRBJ1-4; possibly TRBD1 for D (6 bases). Trimming shortened V by 0 bases and J by 5 bases, and 10 bases separated the two germline ends. The CDR3 is 15 amino acids. Germline CDR1 KGHSH, CDR2 LQKENI. In nucleotides, the CDR3 is TGTGCCAGCTCACCACCGGGACAACCAAATGAAAAACTGTTTTTT. It codes for CASSPPGQPNEKLFF.

DNA for the CDR3: TGCAGCGTTGGTAGCCCGAGCGGACGTTACGAGCAGTACTTC. Amino acids: CSVGSPSGRYEQYF. The chain recombines TRBV29-1 with TRBJ2-7; maybe TRBD2 (5 bases). This CDR3 comprises 14 residues. In germline, CDR1 is SQVTM, CDR2 ANQGSEA. V was shortened by 4 bases and J by 4 bases, with 17 bases between the two germline ends.

The chain employs TRBV5-1 and TRBJ2-3; 12 positions agree with TRBD2. Trimming cost V 4 bases and J 3 bases; bases outside gene matches: 12. Germline values: CDR1 SGHRS, CDR2 YFSETQ. There are 18 residues in the CDR3. The CDR3 is CASSLPLAGGPGTDTQYF. DNA of the CDR3: TGCGCCAGCAGCCTCCCTCTAGCGGGGGGGCCCGGGACAGATACGCAGTATTTT.

This chain uses TRBV5-1 with TRBJ1-4; a possible D gene is TRBD1 (5 bases). The CDR3 sequence is 16 residues long. Germline V gives CDR1 SGHRS, CDR2 YFSETQ. Trimming pared 0 bases from V and 0 bases from J, leaving 9 bases between. CDR3 in amino acids: CASSLGGTTTNEKLFF. The CDR3 DNA is TGCGCCAGCAGCTTGGGGGGCACCACAACTAATGAAAAACTGTTTTTT.

About this clone: Other DNA sequences from this sample encode an identical CDR3 as well. The rearrangement uses TRBV6-5 and TRBJ1-1; TRBD1 matches 9 bases. This CDR3 contains 15 residues. V lost 0 bases to trimming and J lost 1 base; unmatched junction nucleotides: 0. The germline gives CDR1 MNHEY, CDR2 SVGAGI. The DNA for the CDR3 is TGTGCCAGCAGTTACTCGGGACAGGGGAACACTGAAGCTTTCTTT. Amino acids: CASSYSGQGNTEAFF.

V usage is TRBV6-2 or TRBV6-3 and J usage is TRBJ2-7; TRBD2 matches at 9 bases. This CDR3 comprises 15 residues. In germline, CDR1 is MNHEY, CDR2 SVGEGT. With V trimmed by 6 bases and J by 3 bases, 9 bases remained unmatched. The CDR3 reads CASSLSGGAFYEQYF. CDR3 bases: TGTGCCAGCAGCCTTAGCGGGGGAGCCTTCTACGAGCAGTACTTC.

The chain is built from TRBV6-5 and TRBJ1-1; D not certain. Between the trimmed V and J ends, which lost 2 bases and 5 bases, there was a span of 12 bases. CDR1 is MNHEY, CDR2 SVGAGI, per germline. The CDR3 has 14 amino acids. Here the CDR3 reads CASSYIPRETEAFF. The CDR3 nucleotides read TGTGCCAGCAGTTACATTCCCCGGGAAACTGAAGCTTTCTTT.

The chain is built from TRBV19 and TRBJ1-2; TRBD1 matches at 7 bases. The CDR3 extends over 15 amino acids. V lost 3 bases to trimming and J lost 6 bases; unmatched junction nucleotides: 10. Per the germline V gene, CDR1 is LNHDA and CDR2 is SQIVND (reference sequence). CDR3 in DNA: TGTGCCAGTAGTATGGTGGGGAACGACAGGGATGGCTACACCTTC. It specifies CASSMVGNDRDGYTF.

The chain has TRBV3-1 (or the pseudogene TRBV3-2) and TRBJ2-5, with D unresolved. V was shortened by 1 base and J by 5 bases, with 5 bases between the two germline ends. Germline values: CDR1 LGHDT, CDR2 YNNKEL (reference sequence). The CDR3 spans 12 residues. CDR3 residues: CASSQGRETQYF. The CDR3 region has the DNA TGTGCCAGCAGCCAAGGTCGGGAGACCCAGTACTTC.

V and J are TRBV18 and TRBJ2-7, with TRBD1 matching 7 bases. Losses at the gene ends were 1 base for V and 2 bases for J; bases not matched to a gene: 2. The CDR3 consists of 14 residues. Germline V gene sequence: CDR1 KGHSH, CDR2 LQKENI. CDR3 protein: CASSPLTGAYEQYF. The CDR3 nucleotides are TGTGCCAGCTCACCACTCACAGGGGCCTACGAGCAGTACTTC.

The CDR3 region has the DNA TGTGCCAGCAGTCTAGCGGGAAAGGACTACGAGCAGTACTTC. Its translation is CASSLAGKDYEQYF. The gene calls are TRBV28 and TRBJ2-7, with 9 bases fitting TRBD2. The V segment lost 5 bases and the J segment 3 bases; nucleotides outside the gene matches: 5. Germline CDR1 and CDR2: MDHEN and SYDVKM. This CDR3 is built from 14 residues.

The rearrangement uses TRBV5-1 and TRBJ1-1, with TRBD1 matching over 7 bases. CDR3 length: 15 amino acids. The V segment lost 2 bases and the J segment 0 bases; nucleotides outside the gene matches: 4. CDR1 is SGHRS, CDR2 YFSETQ, per germline. DNA for the CDR3: TGCGCCAGCAGCTTTGAGGGACAGTTGAACACTGAAGCTTTCTTT. This codes for CASSFEGQLNTEAFF.

The V call is TRBV10-3, the J call TRBJ1-1; tentatively, D is TRBD1 (6 bases). Between the trimmed V and J ends, which lost 8 bases and 1 base, there was a span of 11 bases. There are 13 residues in the CDR3. The germline V gene has CDR1 ENHRY and CDR2 SYGVKD. CDR3 coding DNA: TGTGCCATCGCAGGGACACCGAACACTGAAGCTTTCTTT. Its protein is CAIAGTPNTEAFF.

CDR3 amino acids: CASSSPGGQPQHF. CDR3 nucleotide sequence: TGTGCCAGCAGTTCCCCGGGGGGTCAGCCCCAGCATTTT. The chain carries TRBV6-5 and TRBJ1-5, with D maybe TRBD1 (5 bases). This CDR3 has 13 residues. The germline gives CDR1 MNHEY, CDR2 SVGAGI. Trimming took off 4 bases at V and 6 bases at J, with 10 bases between the two ends.

The genes are TRBV9 and TRBJ2-2; tentative D call: TRBD2 (6 bases). Germline loops: CDR1 SGDLS, CDR2 YYNGEE. The CDR3 is made up of 15 amino acids. The V gene lost 4 bases and the J gene lost 1 base, with 11 bases spanning the gap. CDR3 residues: CASSLDYLNTGELFF. CDR3 coding DNA: TGTGCCAGCAGCTTGGACTATTTGAACACCGGGGAGCTGTTTTTT.

V and J are TRBV7-8 and TRBJ1-3, with D hard to call. The CDR3 is made up of 15 amino acids. Germline V lookup: CDR1 SGHVS, CDR2 FQNEAQ. V lost 1 base, J lost 0 bases, and 7 bases lay in between. The CDR3 region is CASSLGQDSGNTIYF. The CDR3 nucleotides are TGTGCCAGCAGCTTAGGCCAGGACTCTGGAAACACCATATATTTT.

The V and J genes are TRBV7-2 and TRBJ2-3, with a possible D match to TRBD1 (6 bases). Deletions cut 5 bases from V and 2 bases from J, with 14 bases between. CDR1 is SGHTA, CDR2 FQGNSA, per germline. The CDR3 length is 15 residues. The CDR3 bases are TGTGCCAGCAGCACTCCCACAGGGCTCACAGATACGCAGTATTTT. Protein: CASSTPTGLTDTQYF.